This T cell receptor beta chain was identified during a study of vaccination and CD4 T cells after COVID-19. Study as a whole: Convalescent patients were SARS-CoV-2 positive by nasal swab PCR; fewer than ten mild, one severe.

The study sequenced cultured CD4+ T cell DNA using the Oncomine TCR Beta short-read assay. Genomic DNA extraction was carried out from cultured CD4+ T cells. MiXCR, run by TCRdb on the PCR reads, gives a single entry per CDR3 protein. The sample contains 9,500 to 15,000 distinct CDR3 sequences, 50% of which appear only once. The treatment: roughly ten-day PBMC culture with coronavirus spike peptide pools or control peptides (ViraFEST assay). Negative selection isolated the CD4+ T cells once the cells had been cultured for around 9 days. Comments on this clonotype: The target antigen is unknown.

Between the trimmed V and J ends, which lost 10 bases and 5 bases, there was a span of 18 bases. CDR3 size: 14 residues. The germline gives CDR1 ENHRY, CDR2 SYGVKD. The sequence was obtained from a human donor who had recovered from COVID-19. Sequencing used CD4+ T cells from blood, cultured in vitro. The chain uses TRBV10-3 and TRBJ2-1; the D gene is possibly TRBD1 (6 bases). This CDR3 is CATRPRQVDNEQFF. The CDR3 nucleotides read TGTGCCACCCGCCCAAGACAGGTGGACAATGAGCAGTTCTTC.